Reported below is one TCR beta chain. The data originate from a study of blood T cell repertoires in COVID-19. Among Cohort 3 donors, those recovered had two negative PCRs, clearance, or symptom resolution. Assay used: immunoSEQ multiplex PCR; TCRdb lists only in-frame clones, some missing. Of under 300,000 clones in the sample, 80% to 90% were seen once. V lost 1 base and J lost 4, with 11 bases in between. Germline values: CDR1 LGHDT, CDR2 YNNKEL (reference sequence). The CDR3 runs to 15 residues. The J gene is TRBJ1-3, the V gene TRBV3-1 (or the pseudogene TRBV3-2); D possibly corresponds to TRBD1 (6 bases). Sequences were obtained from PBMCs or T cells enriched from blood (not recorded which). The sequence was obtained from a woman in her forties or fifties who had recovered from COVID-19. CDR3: CASSQVVTGGNTIYF. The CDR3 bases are TGTGCCAGCAGCCAAGTGGTAACAGGGGGAAACACCATATATTTT.